The clone carrying this T cell receptor beta chain was observed a single time. Its antigen is unidentified. The data belong to a study of T cell repertoires in cytomegalovirus infection. TCRdb re-called the reads with MiXCR, one entry per CDR3 protein. The sample shows around 710,000 distinct CDR3 sequences, 29% of them seen only once. From germline, CDR1 is SNHLY and CDR2 FYNNEI. The CDR3 is 16 amino acids. V trimming: 1 base; J trimming: 0 bases; junction bases outside the gene matches: 5. This chain uses TRBV2 with TRBJ1-1, with 7 bases fitting TRBD1. The sequences come from cultured CD8+ T cells from PBMCs, collected from culture after CMV antigen stimulation. This clonotype originated in a human donor in good health (CMV status not recorded). Some clones in this sample may be carry-over from other donors' samples. The CDR3 sequence is CASSEGRQGVNTEAFF. CDR3 coding DNA: TGTGCCAGCAGTGAAGGGCGGCAGGGGGTGAACACTGAAGCTTTCTTT.